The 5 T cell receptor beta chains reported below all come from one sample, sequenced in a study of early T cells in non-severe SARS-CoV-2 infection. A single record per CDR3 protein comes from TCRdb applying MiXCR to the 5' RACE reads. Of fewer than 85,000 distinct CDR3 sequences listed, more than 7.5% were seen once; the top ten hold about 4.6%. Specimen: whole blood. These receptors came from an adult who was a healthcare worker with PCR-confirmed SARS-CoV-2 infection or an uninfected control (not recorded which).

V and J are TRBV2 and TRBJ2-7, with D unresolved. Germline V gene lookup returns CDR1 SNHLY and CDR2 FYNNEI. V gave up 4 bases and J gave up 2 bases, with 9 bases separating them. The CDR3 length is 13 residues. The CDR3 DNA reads TGTGCCAGCAGTGGGGTCACAACCTACGAGCAGTACTTC. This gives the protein CASSGVTTYEQYF.

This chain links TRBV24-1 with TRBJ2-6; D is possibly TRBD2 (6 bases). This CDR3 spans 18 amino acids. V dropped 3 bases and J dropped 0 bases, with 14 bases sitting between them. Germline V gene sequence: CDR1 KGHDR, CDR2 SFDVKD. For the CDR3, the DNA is TGTGCCACCAGTGATGCCGGGACTGGAAGCTCTGGGGCCAACGTCCTGACTTTC. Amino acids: CATSDAGTGSSGANVLTF.

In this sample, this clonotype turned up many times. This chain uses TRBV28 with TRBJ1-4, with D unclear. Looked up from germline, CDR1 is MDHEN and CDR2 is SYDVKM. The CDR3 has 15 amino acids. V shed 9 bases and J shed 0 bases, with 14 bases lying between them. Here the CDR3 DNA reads TGTGCCAGTCAGACAACGTACCCAACTAATGAAAAACTGTTTTTT. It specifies CASQTTYPTNEKLFF.

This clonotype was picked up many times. In nucleotides, the CDR3 is TGTGCCATCAGGCATACAACAAATACGCAGTATTTT. This gives the protein CAIRHTTNTQYF. The chain uses TRBV10-3 and TRBJ2-3, with D unclear. The CDR3 length is 12 residues. Germline loops: CDR1 ENHRY, CDR2 SYGVKD. Trimming cost V 6 bases and J 7 bases, with 11 bases left between them.

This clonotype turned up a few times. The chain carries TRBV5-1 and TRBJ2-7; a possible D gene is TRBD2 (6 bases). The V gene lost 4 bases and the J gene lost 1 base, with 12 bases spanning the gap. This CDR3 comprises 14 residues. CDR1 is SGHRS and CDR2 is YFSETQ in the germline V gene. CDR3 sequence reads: CASSPGLNSYEQYF. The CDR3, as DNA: TGCGCCAGCAGCCCGGGACTTAATTCCTACGAGCAGTACTTC.